What follows describes a single T cell receptor (beta chain). Its specificity is unknown. The sample is drawn from a study of T cell responses to AZD1222 COVID-19 vaccine. Study findings and constraints: Repertoire sampling happened only post peak T cell response. Donors, mostly white British, included more females; clonal diversity was possibly underestimated.

Repertoires were generated with immunoSEQ multiplex PCR, while TCRdb's copy carries only in-frame clones and drops some. Here the sample spans about 140,000 clones, roughly 92% being singletons. The CDR3 has 18 amino acids. Germline V gene sequence: CDR1 SQVTM, CDR2 ANQGSEA. Trimming took 0 bases from V and 6 from J; bases not matched to a gene: 12. The J gene is TRBJ2-5, the V gene TRBV29-1, with TRBD2 matching 14 bases. The source of this sequence is an adult who received the AZD1222 COVID-19 vaccine. The input for sequencing was peripheral blood, taken 28 days after the second AZD1222 dose. The CDR3 sequence: CSVEDFAGTSGSLKTQYF. CDR3 nucleotides: TGCAGCGTTGAAGATTTCGCCGGGACTAGCGGGAGTCTGAAGACCCAGTACTTC.